This TCR beta chain was sequenced for a study of cytomegalovirus exposure and HLA in healthy donors. With respect to this clone: Its specificity is unknown.

With 1 base removed from V and 4 bases from J, the gap between germline ends came to 15 bases. This CDR3 is built from 15 residues. Germline V lookup: CDR1 SGHDT, CDR2 YYEEEE. Study-wide results and limits: Most TCR sequences were rare, but some public TCRs occurred in many donors. An analysis was carried out at a later point. It showed that HLA-associated TCR beta chains were more clonally expanded than equally common non-associated chains.

Amplification used 60 Vbeta primers and 13 Jbeta primers. Here immunoSEQ multiplex PCR was the method, and the copy in TCRdb shows in-frame clones only, minus some. The profile shows some 76,000 clones, around 84% of them singletons. The material sequenced was PBMCs. V and J are TRBV5-6 and TRBJ2-7; TRBD2 might be the D (7 bases). The TCR was taken from a woman aged 45 to 65 in good health and CMV-seronegative. As DNA, the CDR3 is TGTGCCAGCAGCTTGAAAGGGGGGGCTAAGTACGAGCAGTACTTC. Its protein is CASSLKGGAKYEQYF.